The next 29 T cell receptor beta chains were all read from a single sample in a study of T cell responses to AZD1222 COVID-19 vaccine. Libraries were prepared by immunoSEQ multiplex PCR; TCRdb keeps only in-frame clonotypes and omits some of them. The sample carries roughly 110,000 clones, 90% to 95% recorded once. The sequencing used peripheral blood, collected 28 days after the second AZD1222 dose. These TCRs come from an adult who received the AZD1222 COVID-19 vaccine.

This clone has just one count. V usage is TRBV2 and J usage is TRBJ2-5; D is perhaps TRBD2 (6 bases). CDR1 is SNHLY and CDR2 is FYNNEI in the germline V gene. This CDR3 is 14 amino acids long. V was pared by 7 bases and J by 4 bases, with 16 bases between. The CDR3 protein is CASTRNGEAETQYF. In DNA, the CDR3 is TGTGCCAGCACCCGAAACGGGGAGGCAGAGACCCAGTACTTC. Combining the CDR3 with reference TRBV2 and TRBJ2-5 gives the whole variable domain EPEVTQTPSHQVTQMGQEVILRCVPISNHLYFYWYRQILGQKVEFLVSFYNNEISEKSEIFDDQFSVERPDGSNFTLKIRSTKLEDSAMYFCASTRNGEAETQYFGPGTRLLVL.

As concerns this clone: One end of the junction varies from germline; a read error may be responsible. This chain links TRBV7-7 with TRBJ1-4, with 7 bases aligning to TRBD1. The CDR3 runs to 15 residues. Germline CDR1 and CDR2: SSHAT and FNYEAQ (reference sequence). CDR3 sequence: CASSRMTGIGEKLFF. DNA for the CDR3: TGTGCTAGCAGTCGCATGACAGGGATAGGCGAAAAACTGTTTTTT.

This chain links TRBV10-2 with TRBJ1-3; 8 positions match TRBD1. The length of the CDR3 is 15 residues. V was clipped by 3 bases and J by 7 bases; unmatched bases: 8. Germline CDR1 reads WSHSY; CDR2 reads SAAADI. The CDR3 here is CASSDRTGLANTIYF. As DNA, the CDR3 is TGCGCCAGCAGTGATCGGACAGGGCTGGCCAACACCATATATTTT.

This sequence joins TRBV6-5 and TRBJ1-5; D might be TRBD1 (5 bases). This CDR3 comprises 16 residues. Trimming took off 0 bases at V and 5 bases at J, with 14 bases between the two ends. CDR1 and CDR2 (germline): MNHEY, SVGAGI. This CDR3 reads CASSYSRGDLHQPQHF. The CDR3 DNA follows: TGTGCCAGCAGTTACTCGAGAGGGGACTTACATCAGCCCCAGCATTTT.

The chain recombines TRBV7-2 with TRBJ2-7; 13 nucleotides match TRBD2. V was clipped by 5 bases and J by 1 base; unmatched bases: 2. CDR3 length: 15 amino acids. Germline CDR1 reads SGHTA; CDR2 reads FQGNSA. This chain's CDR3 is CASSTSGRVSYEQYF. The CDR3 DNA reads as TGTGCCAGCAGCACTAGCGGGAGGGTTTCCTACGAGCAGTACTTC.

The CDR3 protein is CASSPLGQYNRSPLHF. CDR3 nucleotide sequence: TGTGCCAGCAGTCCCCTAGGACAGTATAATAGATCACCCCTCCACTTT. This chain joins TRBV28 and TRBJ1-6, with D perhaps matching TRBD1 (6 bases). The V gene lost 5 bases and the J gene lost 10 bases, with 21 bases spanning the gap. CDR1 MDHEN and CDR2 SYDVKM come from the germline V gene. The CDR3 length is 16 residues.

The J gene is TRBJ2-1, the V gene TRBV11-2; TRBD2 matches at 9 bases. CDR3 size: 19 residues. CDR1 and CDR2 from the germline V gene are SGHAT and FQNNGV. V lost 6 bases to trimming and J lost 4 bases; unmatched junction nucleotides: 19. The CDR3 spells CASRQPNSGSGGRYNEQFF. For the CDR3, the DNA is TGTGCCAGCAGACAACCCAATTCTGGGAGCGGGGGGCGTTACAATGAGCAGTTCTTC.

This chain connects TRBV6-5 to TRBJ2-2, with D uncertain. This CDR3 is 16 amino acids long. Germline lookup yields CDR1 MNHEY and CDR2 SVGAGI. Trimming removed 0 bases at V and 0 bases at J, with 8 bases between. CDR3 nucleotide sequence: TGTGCCAGCAGTTACTCGGAGCGAGCGAACACCGGGGAGCTGTTTTTT. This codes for CASSYSERANTGELFF.

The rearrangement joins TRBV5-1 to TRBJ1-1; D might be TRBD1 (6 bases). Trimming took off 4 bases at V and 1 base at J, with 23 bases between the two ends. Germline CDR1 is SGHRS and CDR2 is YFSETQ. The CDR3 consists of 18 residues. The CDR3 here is CASSSRDSKGGRNTEAFF. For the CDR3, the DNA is TGCGCCAGCAGCAGCCGGGACTCCAAAGGGGGTAGGAACACTGAAGCTTTCTTT.

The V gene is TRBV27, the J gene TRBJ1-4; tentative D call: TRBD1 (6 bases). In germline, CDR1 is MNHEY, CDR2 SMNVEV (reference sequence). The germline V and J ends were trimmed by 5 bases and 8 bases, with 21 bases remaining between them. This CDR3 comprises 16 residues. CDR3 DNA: TGTGCCAGCAGTCCCTGGGGGGGCGGGATTAAGGAAAAACTGTTTTTT. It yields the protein CASSPWGGGIKEKLFF.

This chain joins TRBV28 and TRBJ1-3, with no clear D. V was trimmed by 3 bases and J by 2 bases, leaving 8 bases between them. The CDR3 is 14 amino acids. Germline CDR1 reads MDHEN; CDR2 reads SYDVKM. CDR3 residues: CASSFTEPGNTIYF. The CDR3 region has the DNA TGTGCCAGCAGTTTCACAGAACCTGGAAACACCATATATTTT.

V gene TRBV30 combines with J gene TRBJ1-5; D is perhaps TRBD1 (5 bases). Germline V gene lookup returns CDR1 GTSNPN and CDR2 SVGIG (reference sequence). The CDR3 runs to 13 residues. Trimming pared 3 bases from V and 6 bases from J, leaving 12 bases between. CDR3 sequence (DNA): TGTGCCTGGAGCGATCAGGGAAGTCAGCCCCAGCATTTT. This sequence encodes CAWSDQGSQPQHF.

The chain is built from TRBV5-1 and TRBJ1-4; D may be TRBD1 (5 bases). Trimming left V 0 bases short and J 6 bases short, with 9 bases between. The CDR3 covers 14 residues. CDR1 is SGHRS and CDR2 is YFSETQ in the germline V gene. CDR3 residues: CASSLAGPHEKLFF. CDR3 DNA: TGCGCCAGCAGCTTGGCAGGGCCGCATGAAAAACTGTTTTTT.

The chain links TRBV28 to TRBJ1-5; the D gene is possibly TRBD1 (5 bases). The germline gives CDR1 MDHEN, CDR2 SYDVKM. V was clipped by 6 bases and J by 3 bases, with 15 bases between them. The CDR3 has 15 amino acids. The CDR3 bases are TGTGCCAGCAGGCCCCCCAGGGATCACAATCAGCCCCAGCATTTT. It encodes CASRPPRDHNQPQHF.

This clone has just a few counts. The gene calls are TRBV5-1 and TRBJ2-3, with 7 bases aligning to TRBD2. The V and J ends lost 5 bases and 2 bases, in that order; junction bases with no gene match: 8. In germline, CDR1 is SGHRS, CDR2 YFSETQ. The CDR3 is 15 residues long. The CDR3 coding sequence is TGCGCCAGCAGGGGGAGGGGCCTCGACACAGATACGCAGTATTTT. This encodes CASRGRGLDTDTQYF.

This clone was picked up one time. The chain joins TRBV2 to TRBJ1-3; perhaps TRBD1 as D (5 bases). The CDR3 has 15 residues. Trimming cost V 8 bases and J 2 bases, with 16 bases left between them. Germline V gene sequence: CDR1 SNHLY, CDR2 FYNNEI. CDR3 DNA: TGTGCCAGCCGCGAAGGGGCTTATGCTGGAAACACCATATATTTT. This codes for CASREGAYAGNTIYF.

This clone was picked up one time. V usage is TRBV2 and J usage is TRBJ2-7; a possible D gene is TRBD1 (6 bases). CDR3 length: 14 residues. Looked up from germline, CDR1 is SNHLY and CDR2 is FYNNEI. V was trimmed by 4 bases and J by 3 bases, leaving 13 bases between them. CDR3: CASSVEQGGYEQYF. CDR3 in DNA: TGTGCCAGCAGTGTGGAACAGGGTGGCTACGAGCAGTACTTC.

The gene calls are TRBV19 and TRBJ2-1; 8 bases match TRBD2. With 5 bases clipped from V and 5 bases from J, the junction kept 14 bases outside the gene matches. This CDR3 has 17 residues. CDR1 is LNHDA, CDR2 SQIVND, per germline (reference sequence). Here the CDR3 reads CASSPRAGTRPNNEQFF. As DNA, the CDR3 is TGTGCCAGTAGTCCTCGGGCCGGGACTAGGCCGAACAATGAGCAGTTCTTC.

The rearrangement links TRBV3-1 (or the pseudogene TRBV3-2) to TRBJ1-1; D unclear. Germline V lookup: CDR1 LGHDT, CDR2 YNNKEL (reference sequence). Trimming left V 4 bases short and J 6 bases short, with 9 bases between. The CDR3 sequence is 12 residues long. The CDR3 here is CASSLYTAEAFF. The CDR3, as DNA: TGTGCCAGCAGCCTATATACAGCTGAAGCTTTCTTT.

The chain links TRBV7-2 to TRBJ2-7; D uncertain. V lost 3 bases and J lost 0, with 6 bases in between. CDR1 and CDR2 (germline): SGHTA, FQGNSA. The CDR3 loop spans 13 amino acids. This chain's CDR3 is CASSLIGSYEQYF. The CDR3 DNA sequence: TGTGCCAGCAGCTTGATTGGCTCCTACGAGCAGTACTTC. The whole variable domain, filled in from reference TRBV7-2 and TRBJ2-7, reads GAGVSQSPSNKVTEKGKDVELRCDPISGHTALYWYRQSLGQGLEFLIYFQGNSAPDKSGLPSDRFSAERTGGSVSTLTIQRTQQEDSAVYLCASSLIGSYEQYFGPGTRLTVT.

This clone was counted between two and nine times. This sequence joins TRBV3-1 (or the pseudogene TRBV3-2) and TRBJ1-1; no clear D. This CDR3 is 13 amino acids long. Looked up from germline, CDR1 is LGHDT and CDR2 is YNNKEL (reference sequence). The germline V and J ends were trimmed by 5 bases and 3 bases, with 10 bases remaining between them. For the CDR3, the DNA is TGTGCCAGCAGCGCCCAGACGTACACTGAAGCTTTCTTT. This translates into CASSAQTYTEAFF.

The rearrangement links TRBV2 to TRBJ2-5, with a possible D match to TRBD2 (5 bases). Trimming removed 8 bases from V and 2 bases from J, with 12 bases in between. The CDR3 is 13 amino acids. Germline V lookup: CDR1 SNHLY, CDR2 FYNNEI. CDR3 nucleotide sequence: TGTGCCAGCCATTTAGCGTATCAAGAGACCCAGTACTTC. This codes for CASHLAYQETQYF.

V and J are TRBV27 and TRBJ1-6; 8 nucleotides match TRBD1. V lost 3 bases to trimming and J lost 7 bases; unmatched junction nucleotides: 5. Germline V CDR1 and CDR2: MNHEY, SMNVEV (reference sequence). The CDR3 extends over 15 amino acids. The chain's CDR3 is CASSFGTGYNSPLHF. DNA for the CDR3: TGTGCCAGCAGTTTCGGGACAGGTTACAATTCACCCCTCCACTTT.

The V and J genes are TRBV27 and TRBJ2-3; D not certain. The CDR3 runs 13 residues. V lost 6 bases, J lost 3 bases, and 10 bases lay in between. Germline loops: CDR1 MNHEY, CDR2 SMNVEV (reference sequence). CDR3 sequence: CASSLVRTDTQYF. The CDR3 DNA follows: TGTGCCAGCAGCCTAGTCAGGACAGATACGCAGTATTTT.

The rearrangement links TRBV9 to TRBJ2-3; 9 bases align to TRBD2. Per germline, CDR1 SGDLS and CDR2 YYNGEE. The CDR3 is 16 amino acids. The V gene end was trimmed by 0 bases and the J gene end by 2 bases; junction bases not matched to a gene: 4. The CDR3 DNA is TGTGCCAGCAGCGTAGGCCTAGCGGGACCCACAGATACGCAGTATTTT. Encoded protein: CASSVGLAGPTDTQYF.

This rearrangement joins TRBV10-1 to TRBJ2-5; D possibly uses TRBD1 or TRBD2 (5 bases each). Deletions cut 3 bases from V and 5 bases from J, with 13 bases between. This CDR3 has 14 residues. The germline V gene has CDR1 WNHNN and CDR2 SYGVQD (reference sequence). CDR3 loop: CASSEVGRPETQYF. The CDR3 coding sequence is TGCGCCAGCAGTGAAGTGGGACGACCGGAGACCCAGTACTTC.

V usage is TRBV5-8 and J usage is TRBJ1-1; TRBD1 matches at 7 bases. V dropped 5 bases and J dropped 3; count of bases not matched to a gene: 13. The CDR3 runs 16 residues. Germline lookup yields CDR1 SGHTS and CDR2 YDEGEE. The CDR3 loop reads CASSSGTSGGYTEAFF. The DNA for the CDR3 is TGTGCCAGCAGTTCCGGGACCTCAGGGGGTTACACTGAAGCTTTCTTT.

DNA for the CDR3: TGTGCCAGTAGAAGGATAAGTCCGGGGATGGGCTATGGCTACACCTTC. It translates to CASRRISPGMGYGYTF. The chain has TRBV19 and TRBJ1-2; D is undetermined. Trimming removed 6 bases from V and 4 bases from J, with 21 bases in between. The CDR3 runs 16 residues. Germline CDR1 reads LNHDA; CDR2 reads SQIVND (reference sequence).

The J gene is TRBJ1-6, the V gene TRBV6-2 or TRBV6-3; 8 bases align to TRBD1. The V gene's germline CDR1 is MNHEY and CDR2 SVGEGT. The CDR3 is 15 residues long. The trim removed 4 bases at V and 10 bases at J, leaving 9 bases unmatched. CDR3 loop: CASSWDRPQHSPLHF. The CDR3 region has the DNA TGTGCCAGCAGTTGGGACAGGCCCCAGCACTCACCCCTCCACTTT.